The source of this T cell receptor beta chain is a study of CD8 T cells in Susac syndrome. Study outcomes and limitations: The study recognized that its TCR sequencing and HLA analysis covered a relatively small number of individuals.

This CDR3 spans 15 amino acids. V trimming: 0 bases; J trimming: 4 bases; junction bases outside the gene matches: 4. Germline V gene lookup returns CDR1 LGHNA and CDR2 YNFKEQ. Worth noting for this clonotype: The antigen is undetermined.

CD8+ and CD4+ blood T cells underwent TCR beta sequencing. The RNA, about 0.5 to 1 ug, was put through reverse transcription using random hexamers. TCRdb analysed the immunoSEQ multiplex PCR reads with MiXCR anew, one entry per CDR3 protein. Counted here are about 18,000 distinct CDR3 sequences, around 95% occurring once; the ten biggest clones make up 0.2% to 0.3%. This TCR was sampled from a human donor in good health. The specimen sequenced was CD8+ T cells from PBMCs. V and J are TRBV4-2 and TRBJ2-3, with 7 bases lining up with TRBD2. CDR3 nucleotide sequence: TGTGCCAGCAGCCAAGAAGGCCGGGAGGCAGATACGCAGTATTTT. Translated, it gives CASSQEGREADTQYF.